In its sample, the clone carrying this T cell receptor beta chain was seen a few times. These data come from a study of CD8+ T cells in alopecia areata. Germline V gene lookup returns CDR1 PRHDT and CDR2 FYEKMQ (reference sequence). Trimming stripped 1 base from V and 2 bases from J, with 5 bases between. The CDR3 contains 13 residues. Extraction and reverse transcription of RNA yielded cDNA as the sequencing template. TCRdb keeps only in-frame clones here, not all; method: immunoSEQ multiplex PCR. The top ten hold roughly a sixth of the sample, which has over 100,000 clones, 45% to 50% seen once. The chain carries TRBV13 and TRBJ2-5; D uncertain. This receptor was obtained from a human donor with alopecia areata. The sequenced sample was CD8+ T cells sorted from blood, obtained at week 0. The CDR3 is CASSLDSQETQYF. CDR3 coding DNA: TGTGCCAGCAGCTTAGACAGTCAAGAGACCCAGTACTTC.